This passage covers 23 T cell receptor beta chains from one sample sequenced in a study of blood T cell repertoires in COVID-19. Assay: immunoSEQ multiplex PCR; the TCRdb copy retains only in-frame clones and omits some. The sample shows about 130,000 clones, about four fifths of them seen only once. Sequencing used peripheral blood. The receptors stem from a woman older than 75 with acute or convalescent COVID-19.

V usage is TRBV18 and J usage is TRBJ2-5; TRBD1 matches at 8 bases. Germline V lookup: CDR1 KGHSH, CDR2 LQKENI. Trimming removed 4 bases from V and 2 bases from J; junction bases left unmatched: 3. The CDR3 extends over 14 amino acids. CDR3 loop: CASSRGQAQETQYF. Written as DNA, the CDR3 is TGTGCCAGCTCACGGGGACAGGCACAAGAGACCCAGTACTTC.

The gene calls are TRBV7-9 and TRBJ2-7, with D tentatively TRBD1 (5 bases). Germline CDR1 SEHNR, CDR2 FQNEAQ (reference sequence). With 1 base removed from V and 5 bases from J, the gap between germline ends came to 12 bases. The CDR3 has 14 residues. CDR3 protein: CASSLEGVGNEQYF. The CDR3 coding sequence is TGTGCCAGCAGCTTAGAAGGGGTCGGCAACGAGCAGTACTTC.

The chain carries TRBV5-1 and TRBJ1-5, with 11 bases identical to TRBD1. The CDR3 sequence is 16 residues long. J gave up 5 bases and V 4 bases, and 8 bases lay outside the gene matches. Germline V gene lookup returns CDR1 SGHRS and CDR2 YFSETQ. The CDR3 nucleotides are TGCGCCAGCAGCCTTGTACCGGGACAGGGGGATCAGCCCCAGCATTTT. It specifies CASSLVPGQGDQPQHF. Filled out from reference TRBV5-1 and TRBJ1-5, the complete variable domain reads KAGVTQTPRYLIKTRGQQVTLSCSPISGHRSVSWYQQTPGQGLQFLFEYFSETQRNKGNFPGRFSGRQFSNSRSEMNVSTLELGDSALYLCASSLVPGQGDQPQHFGDGTRLSIL.

The chain recombines TRBV6-5 with TRBJ1-4; the match to TRBD1 covers 8 bases. The CDR3 has 15 amino acids. V was pared by 5 bases and J by 7 bases, with 9 bases of the junction left unmatched. Germline CDR1 and CDR2: MNHEY and SVGAGI. CDR3 in DNA: TGTGCCAGCAGTCATAGGACAGGGAGGGCTGAAAAACTGTTTTTT. Its translation: CASSHRTGRAEKLFF.

CDR3 protein: CASSLGIGRNTGELFF. In nucleotides, the CDR3 is TGCGCCAGCAGCTTGGGCATAGGGAGGAACACCGGGGAGCTGTTTTTT. This chain uses TRBV5-1 with TRBJ2-2; a possible D gene is TRBD2 (5 bases). The germline V and J ends were trimmed by 0 bases and 1 base, with 10 bases remaining between them. Germline lookup yields CDR1 SGHRS and CDR2 YFSETQ. This CDR3 comprises 16 residues.

The rearrangement joins TRBV7-2 to TRBJ2-3; 7 nucleotides line up with TRBD1. The CDR3 is 15 amino acids. The germline V gene has CDR1 SGHTA and CDR2 FQGNSA. The V gene end was trimmed by 3 bases and the J gene end by 2 bases; junction bases not matched to a gene: 5. The chain's CDR3 is CASSLTGWTTDTQYF. CDR3 DNA sequence: TGTGCCAGCAGCTTGACAGGGTGGACCACAGATACGCAGTATTTT.

The chain employs TRBV5-1 and TRBJ1-4; 9 bases match TRBD1. The CDR3 is 14 residues long. V lost 4 bases, J lost 6 bases, and 4 bases stayed unmatched. Germline CDR1 SGHRS, CDR2 YFSETQ. Written as DNA, the CDR3 is TGCGCCAGCAGCAAACAGGGGGCGGATGAAAAACTGTTTTTT. It translates to CASSKQGADEKLFF.

The V and J genes are TRBV19 and TRBJ1-2, with 7 positions matching TRBD1. CDR1 is LNHDA and CDR2 is SQIVND in the germline V gene (reference sequence). V gave up 2 bases and J gave up 1 base; unmatched junction bases: 1. This CDR3 has 14 residues. The CDR3: CASSITGVNYGYTF. The DNA of the CDR3 is TGTGCCAGTAGTATAACAGGGGTTAACTATGGCTACACCTTC. Based on the CDR3 plus reference TRBV19 and TRBJ1-2, the full variable domain is DGGITQSPKYLFRKEGQNVTLSCEQNLNHDAMYWYRQDPGQGLRLIYYSQIVNDFQKGDIAEGYSVSREKKESFPLTVTSAQKNPTAFYLCASSITGVNYGYTFGSGTRLTVV.

The CDR3 loop is CASSPHQGAQGDGYTF. CDR3 nucleotides: TGTGCCAGCAGCCCCCACCAAGGTGCACAGGGAGATGGCTACACCTTC. The chain is built from TRBV9 and TRBJ1-2, with D perhaps TRBD1 (6 bases). Germline CDR1 SGDLS, CDR2 YYNGEE. V was cut by 4 bases and J by 6 bases, with 22 bases left in between. CDR3 size: 16 residues.

The genes are TRBV11-2 and TRBJ2-7, with 8 bases that match TRBD1. Germline CDR1 reads SGHAT; CDR2 reads FQNNGV. J was trimmed by 7 bases and V by 5 bases; bases with no gene match: 10. This CDR3 is 14 amino acids long. The CDR3 here is CASSPRDRRPEQYF. CDR3 bases: TGTGCCAGCAGCCCCCGGGACAGGAGGCCTGAGCAGTACTTC.

The V gene is TRBV11-2, the J gene TRBJ2-3; D gene ambiguous. The CDR3 runs to 12 residues. CDR1 SGHAT and CDR2 FQNNGV come from the germline V gene. Trimming shortened V by 2 bases and J by 6 bases, and 6 bases separated the two germline ends. The CDR3 DNA is TGTGCCAGCAGCTTAAATGCGGATACGCAGTATTTT. It encodes CASSLNADTQYF.

In its sample, this clone was seen a few times. The chain carries TRBV14 and TRBJ1-2; D remains ambiguous. Germline assignment: CDR1 SGHDN and CDR2 FVKESK. The CDR3 consists of 14 residues. Trimming removed 1 base at V and 8 bases at J, with 14 bases between. The chain's CDR3 is CASSQGATGRGYTF. CDR3 bases: TGTGCCAGCAGCCAAGGGGCCACTGGTAGGGGCTACACCTTC.

This clone has only one observation. The genes are TRBV6-2 or TRBV6-3 and TRBJ2-7, with 11 bases fitting TRBD1. The CDR3 totals 16 residues. V gave up 0 bases and J gave up 3 bases; unmatched junction bases: 4. The germline CDR1 and CDR2 sequences are MNHEY and SVGEGT. CDR3 sequence reads: CASSYSRGQGDYEQYF. The CDR3 nucleotides read TGTGCCAGCAGTTACTCGAGGGGACAGGGGGACTACGAGCAGTACTTC.

This clone is a singleton in its sample. J is TRBJ1-2 and V is TRBV15; TRBD1 might be the D (6 bases). This CDR3 has 14 amino acids. Germline V gene lookup returns CDR1 LNHNV and CDR2 YYDKDF (reference sequence). Trimming stripped 3 bases from V and 4 bases from J, with 12 bases between. This CDR3 is CATSSSPGAYGYTF. CDR3 sequence (DNA): TGTGCCACCAGCAGTTCCCCAGGGGCCTATGGCTACACCTTC. The complete variable domain, with remaining parts taken from reference TRBV15 and TRBJ1-2, reads DAMVIQNPRYQVTQFGKPVTLSCSQTLNHNVMYWYQQKSSQAPKLLFHYYDKDFNNEADTPDNFQSRRPNTSFCFLDIRSPGLGDTAMYLCATSSSPGAYGYTFGSGTRLTVV.

V usage is TRBV5-1 and J usage is TRBJ2-1, with 8 bases fitting TRBD2. The CDR3 consists of 17 residues. Per germline, CDR1 SGHRS and CDR2 YFSETQ. V gave up 0 bases and J gave up 0 bases; unmatched junction bases: 5. For the CDR3, the DNA is TGCGCCAGCAGCTTGGAAGGCGGGGGGAGCTCCTACAATGAGCAGTTCTTC. Protein product: CASSLEGGGSSYNEQFF. Combining the CDR3 with reference TRBV5-1 and TRBJ2-1 gives the whole variable domain KAGVTQTPRYLIKTRGQQVTLSCSPISGHRSVSWYQQTPGQGLQFLFEYFSETQRNKGNFPGRFSGRQFSNSRSEMNVSTLELGDSALYLCASSLEGGGSSYNEQFFGPGTRLTVL.

This chain uses TRBV5-1 with TRBJ2-1; a weak D match, TRBD1 (6 bases). V was clipped by 0 bases and J by 4 bases, with 11 bases between them. The CDR3 covers 15 residues. CDR1 is SGHRS, CDR2 YFSETQ, per germline. The chain's CDR3 is CASSLVGQFYNEQFF. CDR3 DNA sequence: TGCGCCAGCAGCTTGGTTGGACAGTTTTACAATGAGCAGTTCTTC.

In this sample, this clone turned up once. J is TRBJ1-2 and V is TRBV5-5; D call uncertain. V lost 1 base to trimming and J lost 7 bases, with 17 bases between them. Germline V gene data show CDR1 as SGHKS and CDR2 as YYEKEE (reference sequence). CDR3 length equals 15 residues. The CDR3 spells CASSLSVSRSRGYTF. The CDR3 DNA reads as TGTGCCAGCAGCTTGTCGGTTTCGCGGTCGCGTGGCTACACCTTC.

This clone was seen only once. This sequence joins TRBV6-5 and TRBJ1-5; maybe TRBD1 (5 bases). CDR3 length equals 15 residues. Per the germline V gene, CDR1 is MNHEY and CDR2 is SVGAGI. Trimming left V 2 bases short and J 7 bases short, with 15 bases between. CDR3 sequence: CASSYTRGGGQPQHF. CDR3 DNA: TGTGCCAGCAGTTACACGCGGGGGGGAGGACAGCCCCAGCATTTT.

The rearrangement links TRBV7-2 to TRBJ1-1, with no clear D. With 0 bases removed from V and 0 bases from J, the gap between germline ends came to 11 bases. Germline CDR1 SGHTA, CDR2 FQGNSA. This CDR3 contains 16 residues. CDR3 protein: CASSLAQAIMNTEAFF. CDR3 coding DNA: TGTGCCAGCAGCTTAGCGCAGGCCATCATGAACACTGAAGCTTTCTTT.

The chain combines TRBV19 with TRBJ2-1, with 13 bases that match TRBD2. The CDR3 has 17 residues. Trimming at V came to 6 bases and at J to 8 bases, leaving 13 bases not matched to a gene. The germline CDR1 and CDR2 sequences are LNHDA and SQIVND (reference sequence). The CDR3 nucleotides read TGTGCCAGTAGCAAATCAACTACTAGCGGGGGGGCGCATGAGCAGTTCTTC. Protein product: CASSKSTTSGGAHEQFF.

V gene TRBV7-2 combines with J gene TRBJ1-4; 8 bases align to TRBD1. The CDR3 covers 15 residues. J gave up 6 bases and V 4 bases, and 7 bases lay outside the gene matches. Per the germline V gene, CDR1 is SGHTA and CDR2 is FQGNSA. The CDR3 spells CASSSRQGSYEKLFF. CDR3 coding DNA: TGTGCCAGCAGCTCGAGACAGGGGTCTTATGAAAAACTGTTTTTT.

V gene TRBV3-1 (or the pseudogene TRBV3-2) combines with J gene TRBJ1-2; perhaps TRBD1 as D (6 bases). The CDR3 contains 12 residues. Germline CDR1 is LGHDT and CDR2 is YNNKEL (reference sequence). Trimming cost V 3 bases and J 7 bases, with 9 bases left between them. The CDR3 protein is CASSHGRGGYTF. The CDR3 DNA sequence: TGTGCCAGCAGCCACGGCAGGGGTGGCTACACCTTC.

This clone was recorded a few times. CDR3 nucleotides: TGTGCCAGCAGCGTAGAGGGAGGGGGAGGCTACACCTTC. This translates into CASSVEGGGGYTF. The chain employs TRBV9 and TRBJ1-2, with D possibly being TRBD1 (6 bases). Deletions cut 0 bases from V and 8 bases from J, with 11 bases between. CDR3 length equals 13 residues. The germline CDR1 and CDR2 sequences are SGDLS and YYNGEE.